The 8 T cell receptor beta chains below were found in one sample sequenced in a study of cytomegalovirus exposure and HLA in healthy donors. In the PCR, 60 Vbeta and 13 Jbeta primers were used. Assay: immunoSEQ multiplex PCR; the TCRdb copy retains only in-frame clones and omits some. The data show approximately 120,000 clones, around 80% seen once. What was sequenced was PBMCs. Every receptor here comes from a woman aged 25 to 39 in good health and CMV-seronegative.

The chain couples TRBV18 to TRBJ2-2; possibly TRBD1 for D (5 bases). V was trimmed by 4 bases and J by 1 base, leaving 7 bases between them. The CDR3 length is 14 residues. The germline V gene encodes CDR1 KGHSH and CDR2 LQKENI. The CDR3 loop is CASSQGQNTGELFF. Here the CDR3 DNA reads TGTGCCAGCTCACAAGGACAGAACACCGGGGAGCTGTTTTTT.

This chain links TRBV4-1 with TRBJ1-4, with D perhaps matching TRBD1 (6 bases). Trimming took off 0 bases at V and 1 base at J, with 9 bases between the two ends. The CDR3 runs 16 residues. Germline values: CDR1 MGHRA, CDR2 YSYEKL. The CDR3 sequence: CASSQDARGTNEKLFF. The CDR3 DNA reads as TGCGCCAGCAGCCAAGATGCCAGGGGAACTAATGAAAAACTGTTTTTT.

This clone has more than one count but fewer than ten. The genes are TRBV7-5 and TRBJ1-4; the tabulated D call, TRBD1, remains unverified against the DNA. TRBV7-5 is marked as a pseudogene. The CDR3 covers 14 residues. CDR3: CARSCGRGYEKLFF. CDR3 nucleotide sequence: TGTGCCAGAAGCTGTGGCAGGGGTTACGAAAAACTGTTTTTT.

The CDR3 coding sequence is TGCGCCAGCAGCTCGGTCGCCGGGACTCCGCCCGGGGAGCTGTTTTTT. Translating gives CASSSVAGTPPGELFF. The rearrangement uses TRBV5-1 and TRBJ2-2; a weak D match, TRBD2 (6 bases). CDR1 and CDR2 from the germline V gene are SGHRS and YFSETQ. The CDR3 is 16 residues long. The V gene lost 3 bases and the J gene lost 6 bases, with 18 bases spanning the gap.

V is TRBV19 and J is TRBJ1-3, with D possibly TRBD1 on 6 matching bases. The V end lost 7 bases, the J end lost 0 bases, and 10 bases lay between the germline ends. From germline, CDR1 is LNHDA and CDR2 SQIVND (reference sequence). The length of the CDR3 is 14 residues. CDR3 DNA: TGTGCCAGTAAGAGGGACAACTCTGGAAACACCATATATTTT. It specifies CASKRDNSGNTIYF.

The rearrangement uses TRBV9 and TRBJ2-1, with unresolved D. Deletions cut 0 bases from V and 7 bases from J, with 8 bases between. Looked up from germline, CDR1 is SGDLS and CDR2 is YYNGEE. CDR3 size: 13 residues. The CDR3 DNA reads TGTGCCAGCAGCGTAGTCCCCAGGAATGAGCAGTTCTTC. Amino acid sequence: CASSVVPRNEQFF.

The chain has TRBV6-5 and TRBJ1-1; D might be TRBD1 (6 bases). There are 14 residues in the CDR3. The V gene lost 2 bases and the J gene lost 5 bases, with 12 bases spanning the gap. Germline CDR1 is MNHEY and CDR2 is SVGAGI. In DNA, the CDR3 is TGTGCCAGCAGTTACGCACAGGGAAGGACTGAAGCTTTCTTT. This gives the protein CASSYAQGRTEAFF.

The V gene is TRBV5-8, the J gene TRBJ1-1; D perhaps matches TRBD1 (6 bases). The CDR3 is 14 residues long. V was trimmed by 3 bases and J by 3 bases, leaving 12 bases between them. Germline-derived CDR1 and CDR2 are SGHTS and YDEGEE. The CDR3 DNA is TGTGCCAGCAGCTCCACAGGGTTGGACACTGAAGCTTTCTTT. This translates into CASSSTGLDTEAFF.